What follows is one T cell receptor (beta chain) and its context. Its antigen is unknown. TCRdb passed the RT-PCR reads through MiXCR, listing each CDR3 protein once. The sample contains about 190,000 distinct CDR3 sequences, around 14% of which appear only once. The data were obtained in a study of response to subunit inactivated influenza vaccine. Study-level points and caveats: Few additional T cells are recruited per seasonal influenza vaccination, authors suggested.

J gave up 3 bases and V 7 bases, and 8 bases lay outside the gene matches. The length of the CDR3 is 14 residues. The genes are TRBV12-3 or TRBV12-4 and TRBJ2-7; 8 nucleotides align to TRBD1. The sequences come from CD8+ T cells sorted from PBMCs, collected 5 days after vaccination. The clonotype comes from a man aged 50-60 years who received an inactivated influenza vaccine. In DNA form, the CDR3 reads TGTGCCAGCACCTGGACAGGGTTGAACTACGAGCAGTACTTC. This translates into CASTWTGLNYEQYF.